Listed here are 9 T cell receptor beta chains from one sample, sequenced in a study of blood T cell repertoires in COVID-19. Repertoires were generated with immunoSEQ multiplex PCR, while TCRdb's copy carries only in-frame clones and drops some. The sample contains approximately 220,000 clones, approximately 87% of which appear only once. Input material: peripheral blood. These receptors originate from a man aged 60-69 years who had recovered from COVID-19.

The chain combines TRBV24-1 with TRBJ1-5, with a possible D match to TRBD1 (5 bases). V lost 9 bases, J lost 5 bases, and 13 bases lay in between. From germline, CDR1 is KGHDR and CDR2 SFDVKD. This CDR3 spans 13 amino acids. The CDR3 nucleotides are TGTGCCACCCCGGCGGGGCGGCATCAGCCCCAGCATTTT. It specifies CATPAGRHQPQHF.

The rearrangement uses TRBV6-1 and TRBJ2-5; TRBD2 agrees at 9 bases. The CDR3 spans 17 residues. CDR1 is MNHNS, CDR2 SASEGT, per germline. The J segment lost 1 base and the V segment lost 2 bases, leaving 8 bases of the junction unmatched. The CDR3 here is CASSESSGGGVQETQYF. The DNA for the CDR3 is TGTGCCAGCAGTGAATCGTCCGGCGGGGGGGTCCAAGAGACCCAGTACTTC.

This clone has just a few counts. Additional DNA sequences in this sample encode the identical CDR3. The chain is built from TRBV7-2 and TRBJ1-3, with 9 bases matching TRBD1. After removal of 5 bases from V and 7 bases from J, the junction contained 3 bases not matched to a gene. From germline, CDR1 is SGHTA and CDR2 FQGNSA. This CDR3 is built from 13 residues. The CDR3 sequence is CASSPGQGNTIYF. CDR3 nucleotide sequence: TGTGCCAGCAGCCCCGGACAGGGGAACACCATATATTTT.

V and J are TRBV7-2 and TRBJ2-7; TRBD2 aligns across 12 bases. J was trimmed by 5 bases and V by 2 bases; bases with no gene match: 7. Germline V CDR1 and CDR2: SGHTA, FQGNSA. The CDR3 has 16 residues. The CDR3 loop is CASSLTSGGPRHEQYF. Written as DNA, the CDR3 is TGTGCCAGCAGCTTAACTAGCGGGGGGCCCCGCCACGAGCAGTACTTC.

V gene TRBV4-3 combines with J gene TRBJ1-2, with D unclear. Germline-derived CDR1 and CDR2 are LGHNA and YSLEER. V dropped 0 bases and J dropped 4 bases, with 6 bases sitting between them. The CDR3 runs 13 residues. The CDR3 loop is CASSQENGYGYTF. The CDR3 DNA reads TGCGCCAGCAGCCAAGAGAACGGCTATGGCTACACCTTC.

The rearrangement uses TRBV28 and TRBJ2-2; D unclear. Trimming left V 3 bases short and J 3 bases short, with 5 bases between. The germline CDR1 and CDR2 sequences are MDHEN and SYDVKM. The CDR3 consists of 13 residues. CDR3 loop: CASSFPYTGELFF. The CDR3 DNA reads TGTGCCAGCAGTTTCCCATACACCGGGGAGCTGTTTTTT.

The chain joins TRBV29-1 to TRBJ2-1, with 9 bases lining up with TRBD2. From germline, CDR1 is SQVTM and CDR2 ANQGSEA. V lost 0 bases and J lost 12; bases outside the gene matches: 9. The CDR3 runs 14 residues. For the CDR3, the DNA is TGCAGCGTTGAAGATCTAACTAGCGGGTCCGCGCAGTTCTTC. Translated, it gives CSVEDLTSGSAQFF.

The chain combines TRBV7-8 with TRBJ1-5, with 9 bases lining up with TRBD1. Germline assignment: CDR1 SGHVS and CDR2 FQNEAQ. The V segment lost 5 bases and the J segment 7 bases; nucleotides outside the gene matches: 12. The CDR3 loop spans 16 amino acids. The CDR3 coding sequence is TGTGCCAGCAGCCTGCCGTCGGGACAGGGCGGCCAGCCCCAGCATTTT. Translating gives CASSLPSGQGGQPQHF.

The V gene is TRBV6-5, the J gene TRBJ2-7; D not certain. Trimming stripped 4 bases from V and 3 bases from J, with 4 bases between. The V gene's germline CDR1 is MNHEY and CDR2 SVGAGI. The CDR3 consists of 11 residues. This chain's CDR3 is CASSSYYEQYF. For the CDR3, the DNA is TGTGCCAGCAGTTCCTACTACGAGCAGTACTTC.